This T cell receptor beta chain was sequenced for a study of shared clonotypes between healthy human individuals. The assay was immunoSEQ multiplex PCR, and TCRdb's table has in-frame clones only and misses some. The sample lists about 2 million clones, 90% to 95% occurring once. The germline CDR1 and CDR2 sequences are LGHNA and YSLEER. The CDR3 sequence is 17 residues long. Unmatched junction bases numbered 9, after V lost 0 bases and J lost 4 bases. Specimen: naive CD4+ T cells sorted from blood. Subset here: CD45RA+ positively selected. This rearrangement joins TRBV4-3 to TRBJ2-1; 7 nucleotides agree with TRBD1. This clonotype was sampled from a man between 18 and 35 years old in good health. The CDR3, as DNA: TGCGCCAGCAGCCAAGATTTGGGACAGAAGAAATACAATGAGCAGTTCTTC. This encodes CASSQDLGQKKYNEQFF.